The 6 T cell receptor beta chains listed next were all sequenced from one sample in a study of T cells in Graves' hyperthyroidism and ophthalmopathy. The investigators amplified TCR beta CDR3 regions from RNA transcripts. Researchers ran a first-round RT-PCR on the TCR CDR3 using the HTBI primer set. TCRdb fed the multiplex PCR reads into MiXCR, producing one record per CDR3 protein. This table has some 300,000 distinct CDR3 sequences, roughly 19% appearing once. Material: blood. The receptor set was obtained from a man aged 50 or older with Graves' ophthalmopathy.

This clonotype was observed at least ten times. This chain uses TRBV2 with TRBJ2-6; no clear D. V was shortened by 7 bases and J by 3 bases, with 10 bases between the two germline ends. Per germline, CDR1 SNHLY and CDR2 FYNNEI. This CDR3 is built from 14 residues. The chain's CDR3 is CASKEASGANVLTF. CDR3 sequence (DNA): TGTGCCAGCAAAGAAGCAAGTGGGGCCAACGTCCTGACTTTC.

This chain connects TRBV30 to TRBJ1-1, with D hard to call. This CDR3 is built from 15 residues. From germline, CDR1 is GTSNPN and CDR2 SVGIG (reference sequence). The V end lost 0 bases, the J end lost 0 bases, and 11 bases lay between the germline ends. The CDR3 sequence is CAWSVRRRLNTEAFF. CDR3 in DNA: TGTGCCTGGAGTGTAAGGCGGCGACTGAACACTGAAGCTTTCTTT.

This clonotype appeared a few times. V gene TRBV27 combines with J gene TRBJ2-3; the match to TRBD2 covers 8 bases. Per the germline V gene, CDR1 is MNHEY and CDR2 is SMNVEV (reference sequence). CDR3 length: 15 amino acids. J was trimmed by 3 bases and V by 11 bases; bases with no gene match: 13. DNA of the CDR3: TGTGCCTCAGCAAGGTTCGGGAGGGAAACAGATACGCAGTATTTT. This translates into CASARFGRETDTQYF.

This chain joins TRBV19 and TRBJ1-5, with 7 positions matching TRBD1. Germline V CDR1 and CDR2: LNHDA, SQIVND (reference sequence). V shed 6 bases, J shed 0 bases, and the junction held 5 bases outside the gene matches. The CDR3 has 15 amino acids. The CDR3 region has the DNA TGTGCCAGTAGCTCGACAGGGAATAGCAATCAGCCCCAGCATTTT. This gives the protein CASSSTGNSNQPQHF.

This clonotype has ten or more counts. The genes are TRBV28 and TRBJ1-1; the match to TRBD1 covers 7 bases. Per germline, CDR1 MDHEN and CDR2 SYDVKM. With V trimmed by 7 bases and J by 0 bases, 5 bases remained unmatched. The CDR3 totals 14 residues. CDR3 amino acids: CASNPQGVNTEAFF. The DNA for the CDR3 is TGTGCCAGCAATCCTCAGGGGGTGAACACTGAAGCTTTCTTT.

The chain combines TRBV5-1 with TRBJ2-5; D assignment may be TRBD1 or TRBD2 (5 bases each). The CDR3 runs 15 residues. Between the trimmed V and J ends, which lost 0 bases and 4 bases, there was a span of 13 bases. Looked up from germline, CDR1 is SGHRS and CDR2 is YFSETQ. This CDR3 reads CASSLEGTFRETQYF. The CDR3 DNA is TGCGCCAGCAGCTTGGAAGGGACCTTCAGAGAGACCCAGTACTTC. The full variable domain, in which reference TRBV5-1 and TRBJ2-5 provide the parts outside the CDR3, is KAGVTQTPRYLIKTRGQQVTLSCSPISGHRSVSWYQQTPGQGLQFLFEYFSETQRNKGNFPGRFSGRQFSNSRSEMNVSTLELGDSALYLCASSLEGTFRETQYFGPGTRLLVL.